This entry lists 18 T cell receptor beta chains sequenced from one sample in a study of cytotoxic CD8 clonotypes in ibrutinib-treated CLL. Only in-frame clones appear in the TCRdb table, and some are missing; sequencing was by immunoSEQ multiplex PCR. The sample lists approximately 350,000 clones; 67% were seen once. The sample in question was PBMCs, obtained after 36 months of ibrutinib treatment. Receptors were obtained from a human donor with chronic lymphocytic leukemia.

The sample holds a few counts of this clone. The chain links TRBV5-1 to TRBJ2-1; no reliable D call. V was trimmed by 2 bases and J by 10 bases, leaving 7 bases between them. The V gene's germline CDR1 is SGHRS and CDR2 YFSETQ. This CDR3 is 11 amino acids long. CDR3 DNA: TGCGCCAGCAGCTTATTGAAGGAGCAGTTCTTC. Residues: CASSLLKEQFF.

This clone was picked up a small number of times. The chain is built from TRBV18 and TRBJ1-1; D is possibly TRBD1 (5 bases). CDR3 length: 15 residues. The germline CDR1 and CDR2 sequences are KGHSH and LQKENI. V gave up 5 bases and J gave up 1 base, with 14 bases separating them. The DNA for the CDR3 is TGTGCCAGCTCAGTAGGTCAGGGATGGAACACTGAAGCTTTCTTT. Its protein is CASSVGQGWNTEAFF.

This chain joins TRBV9 and TRBJ2-5, with D uncertain. CDR1 SGDLS and CDR2 YYNGEE come from the germline V gene. This CDR3 region has 13 residues. The V gene lost 3 bases and the J gene lost 3 bases, with 9 bases spanning the gap. CDR3 region: CASSGYSKETQYF. The CDR3, as DNA: TGTGCCAGCAGCGGGTACAGCAAAGAGACCCAGTACTTC.

A single count supports this clone. The chain has TRBV28 and TRBJ2-7, with no clear D. The CDR3 is made up of 14 amino acids. CDR1 is MDHEN and CDR2 is SYDVKM in the germline V gene. Trimming took off 7 bases at V and 5 bases at J, with 18 bases between the two ends. The CDR3 is CASTYLTRSNEQYF. The DNA of the CDR3 is TGTGCCAGCACCTACTTGACTCGATCTAACGAGCAGTACTTC.

J is TRBJ1-2 and V is TRBV7-2; no clear D. V lost 0 bases and J 4 bases, leaving 15 bases between the germline ends. Germline values: CDR1 SGHTA, CDR2 FQGNSA. The CDR3 extends over 16 amino acids. This CDR3 is CASSLAPGRAVYGYTF. CDR3 in DNA: TGTGCCAGCAGCTTAGCGCCTGGCCGGGCGGTCTATGGCTACACCTTC.

CDR3 residues: CASSFTGRKDEQYF. CDR3 bases: TGTGCCAGCAGCTTCACAGGGAGGAAGGACGAGCAGTACTTC. This chain connects TRBV5-6 to TRBJ2-7; D assignment may be TRBD1 or TRBD2 (6 bases each). There are 14 residues in the CDR3. The germline CDR1 and CDR2 sequences are SGHDT and YYEEEE. V dropped 2 bases and J dropped 5 bases, with 14 bases sitting between them.

The V call is TRBV29-1, the J call TRBJ1-1; D is perhaps TRBD1 (5 bases). CDR1 is SQVTM, CDR2 ANQGSEA, per germline. V gave up 6 bases and J gave up 4 bases, with 15 bases separating them. The CDR3 has 13 amino acids. The CDR3 nucleotides are TGCAGCGTGAGGGACGCCGGATTCACTGAAGCTTTCTTT. Translated, it gives CSVRDAGFTEAFF.

The chain recombines TRBV5-6 with TRBJ2-1, with 9 nucleotides matching TRBD1. CDR1 is SGHDT and CDR2 is YYEEEE in the germline V gene. This CDR3 has 13 residues. V lost 2 bases and J lost 9; bases outside the gene matches: 3. As DNA, the CDR3 is TGTGCCAGCAGCTTAGGGACAGGGCTTGAGCAGTTCTTC. Amino acid sequence: CASSLGTGLEQFF.

This clone was seen only once. The chain has TRBV18 and TRBJ2-3; 7 bases match TRBD2. CDR3 size: 15 residues. Germline CDR1 reads KGHSH; CDR2 reads LQKENI. The J segment lost 6 bases and the V segment lost 3 bases, leaving 9 bases of the junction unmatched. CDR3 bases: TGTGCCAGCTCACCTCTAGCGGAGACGCGGGATACGCAGTATTTT. Amino acid sequence: CASSPLAETRDTQYF.

V usage is TRBV9 and J usage is TRBJ2-2; 10 bases map to TRBD2. The CDR3 consists of 18 residues. The germline V gene has CDR1 SGDLS and CDR2 YYNGEE. After removal of 4 bases from V and 7 bases from J, the junction contained 16 bases not matched to a gene. CDR3 loop: CASSPLGALAGVVGELFF. CDR3 sequence (DNA): TGTGCCAGCAGCCCTTTAGGGGCCCTAGCGGGAGTGGTCGGGGAGCTGTTTTTT.

The CDR3 sequence: CASTASGGGTGELFF. The DNA of the CDR3 is TGTGCCAGCACTGCATCAGGGGGAGGAACCGGGGAGCTGTTTTTT. The chain joins TRBV6-5 to TRBJ2-2, with D possibly matching TRBD1 (7 bases). Trimming stripped 7 bases from V and 5 bases from J, with 17 bases between. The V gene's germline CDR1 is MNHEY and CDR2 SVGAGI. The CDR3 contains 15 residues.

Details on this clone: Other nucleotide sequences in the sample specify the same CDR3. The chain has TRBV10-1 and TRBJ2-5; D is perhaps TRBD2 (5 bases). The CDR3 totals 14 residues. CDR1 is WNHNN and CDR2 is SYGVQD in the germline V gene (reference sequence). Trimming took 3 bases from V and 4 from J, leaving 12 bases between them. The CDR3 loop reads CASSDAGRGETQYF. In nucleotides, the CDR3 is TGCGCCAGCAGTGATGCGGGCCGGGGAGAGACCCAGTACTTC.

V usage is TRBV5-1 and J usage is TRBJ2-5; 8 nucleotides line up with TRBD1. Germline V gene data show CDR1 as SGHRS and CDR2 as YFSETQ. After removal of 7 bases from V and 2 bases from J, the junction contained 4 bases not matched to a gene. The CDR3 sequence is 13 residues long. CDR3 coding DNA: TGCGCCAGCCACACAGGGGGACAAGAGACCCAGTACTTC. Its protein is CASHTGGQETQYF.

The chain joins TRBV4-3 to TRBJ2-1, with D unclear. The CDR3 is 17 amino acids. Germline assignment: CDR1 LGHNA and CDR2 YSLEER. Trimming cost V 1 base and J 1 base, with 14 bases left between them. CDR3 amino acids: CASSQAPSQQSYNEQFF. The CDR3 nucleotides read TGCGCCAGCAGCCAAGCGCCGTCCCAGCAGTCCTACAATGAGCAGTTCTTC.

V gene TRBV18 combines with J gene TRBJ1-1; 7 bases fit TRBD1. CDR1 is KGHSH, CDR2 LQKENI, per germline. The CDR3 spans 18 residues. The trim removed 5 bases at V and 0 bases at J, leaving 15 bases unmatched. For the CDR3, the DNA is TGTGCCAGCTCATCCCGTCGTACAGGGGTTTTGATGAACACTGAAGCTTTCTTT. It specifies CASSSRRTGVLMNTEAFF.

The V gene is TRBV11-2, the J gene TRBJ1-4, with 11 bases lining up with TRBD1. V was clipped by 5 bases and J by 10 bases; unmatched bases: 3. This CDR3 comprises 13 residues. CDR1 is SGHAT, CDR2 FQNNGV, per germline. This CDR3 is CASSPGQGGKLFF. CDR3 DNA: TGTGCCAGCAGCCCGGGACAGGGGGGAAAACTGTTTTTT.

The genes are TRBV18 and TRBJ2-1; the match to TRBD1 covers 7 bases. Trimming at V came to 3 bases and at J to 4 bases, leaving 9 bases not matched to a gene. Germline loops: CDR1 KGHSH, CDR2 LQKENI. The CDR3 contains 16 residues. The CDR3 sequence is CASSPSTGTVYNEQFF. DNA of the CDR3: TGTGCCAGCTCACCTTCCACCGGGACAGTATACAATGAGCAGTTCTTC.

This clone was detected only a few times. This chain joins TRBV7-8 and TRBJ1-1, with D perhaps TRBD1 (5 bases). The CDR3 runs 14 residues. The V end was cut by 1 base, the J end by 4 bases, with 10 bases between. Germline CDR1 SGHVS, CDR2 FQNEAQ. The CDR3 sequence is CASSLGRGSTEAFF. The CDR3 region has the DNA TGTGCCAGCAGCTTAGGGCGGGGGAGCACTGAAGCTTTCTTT.